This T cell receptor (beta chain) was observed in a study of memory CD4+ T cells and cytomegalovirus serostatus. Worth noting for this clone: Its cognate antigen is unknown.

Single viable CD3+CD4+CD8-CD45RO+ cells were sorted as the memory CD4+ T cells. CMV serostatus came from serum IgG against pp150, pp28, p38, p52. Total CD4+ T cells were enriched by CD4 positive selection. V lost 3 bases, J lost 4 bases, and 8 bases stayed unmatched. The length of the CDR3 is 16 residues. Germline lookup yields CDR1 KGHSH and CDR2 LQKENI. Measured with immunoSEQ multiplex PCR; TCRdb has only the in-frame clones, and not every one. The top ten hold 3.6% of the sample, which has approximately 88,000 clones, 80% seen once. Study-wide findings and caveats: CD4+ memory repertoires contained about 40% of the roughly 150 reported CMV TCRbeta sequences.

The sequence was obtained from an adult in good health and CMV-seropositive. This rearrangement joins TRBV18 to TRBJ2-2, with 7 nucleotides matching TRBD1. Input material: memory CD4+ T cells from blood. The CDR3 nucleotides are TGTGCCAGCTCACCGCCTCAGGGGGTTTTCACCGGGGAGCTGTTTTTT. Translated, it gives CASSPPQGVFTGELFF.